This T cell receptor beta chain stems from a study of OX40 agonist ivuxolimab in advanced cancers. Study-level background: Enrolled patients in dose escalation had cancers that were hepatocellular carcinoma, melanoma, renal cell or head and neck cancer. Regarding the study as a whole: Antigen specificity was not determined for the expanded peripheral T cells. Patients with a partial response at 0.1-3.0 mg/kg had among the lowest clonal expansion.

Remarks on this clone: Its antigen remains unknown.

CDR1 is SGHNT and CDR2 is YENEEA in the germline V gene. The V end was cut by 1 base, the J end by 6 bases, with 13 bases between. The CDR3 consists of 15 residues. Profiled with immunoSEQ multiplex PCR; TCRdb holds only in-frame clones, not every one. The sample consists of 80,000 to 95,000 clones, about 88% of them appearing once. This chain joins TRBV11-3 and TRBJ2-1; D gene uncertain. The sample here was CD4+ or CD8+ T cells sorted from blood, taken in a trial of the OX40 agonist ivuxolimab. The TCR was taken from an adult with an advanced solid tumor such as melanoma, head and neck, liver or kidney cancer. Written as DNA, the CDR3 is TGTGCCAGCAGCTTAGGGGCGGTCGTGGTCAATGAGCAGTTCTTC. It encodes CASSLGAVVVNEQFF.